This T cell receptor (beta chain) came from a study of T-cell reconstitution after alpha-beta-depleted transplantation in children. The library targeted TCRbeta and was prepared with unique molecular identifiers. TCRdb re-called the PCR reads through MiXCR, storing one row per CDR3 protein. The data contain 450,000 to 500,000 distinct CDR3 sequences, under 15% of them singletons. V lost 5 bases and J 3 bases, leaving 14 bases between the germline ends. The length of the CDR3 is 14 residues. Germline loops: CDR1 SEHNR, CDR2 FQNEAQ (reference sequence). This clonotype was observed a few times. This TCR came from a human donor who donated a stem cell graft to a child with combined immunodeficiency. This chain connects TRBV7-9 to TRBJ2-7; a weak D match, TRBD1 (6 bases). Here the sequenced sample was PBMCs from the stem cell graft donor, taken from the stem cell graft. The CDR3 reads CASSPDRLNYEQYF. CDR3 coding DNA: TGTGCCAGCAGCCCAGACAGGCTTAACTACGAGCAGTACTTC.